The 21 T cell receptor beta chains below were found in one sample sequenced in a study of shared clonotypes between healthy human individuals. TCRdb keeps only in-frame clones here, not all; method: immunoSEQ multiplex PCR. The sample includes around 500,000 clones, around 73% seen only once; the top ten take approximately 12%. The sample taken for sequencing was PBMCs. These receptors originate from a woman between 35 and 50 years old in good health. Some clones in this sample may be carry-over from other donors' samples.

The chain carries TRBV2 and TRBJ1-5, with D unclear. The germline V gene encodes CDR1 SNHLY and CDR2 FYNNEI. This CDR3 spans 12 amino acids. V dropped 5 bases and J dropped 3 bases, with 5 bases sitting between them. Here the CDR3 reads CASSRDNQPQHF. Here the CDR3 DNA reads TGTGCCAGCAGTCGGGACAATCAGCCCCAGCATTTT.

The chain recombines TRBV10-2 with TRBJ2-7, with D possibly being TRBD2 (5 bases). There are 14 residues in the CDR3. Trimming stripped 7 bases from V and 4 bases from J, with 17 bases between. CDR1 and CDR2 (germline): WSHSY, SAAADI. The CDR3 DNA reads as TGCGCCAGCACCCGCCAGACTGAGGGATACGAGCAGTACTTC. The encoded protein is CASTRQTEGYEQYF.

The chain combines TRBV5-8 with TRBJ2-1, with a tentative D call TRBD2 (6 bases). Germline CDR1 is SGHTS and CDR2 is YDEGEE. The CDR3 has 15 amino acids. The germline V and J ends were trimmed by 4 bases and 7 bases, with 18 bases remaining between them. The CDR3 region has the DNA TGTGCCAGCAGCCCCCGCCGGGGACTCGGGAATGAGCAGTTCTTC. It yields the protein CASSPRRGLGNEQFF. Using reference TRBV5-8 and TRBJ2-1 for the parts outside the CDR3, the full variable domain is EAGVTQSPTHLIKTRGQQATLRCSPISGHTSVYWYQQALGLGLQFLLWYDEGEERNRGNFPPRFSGRQFPNYSSELNVNALELEDSALYLCASSPRRGLGNEQFFGPGTRLTVL.

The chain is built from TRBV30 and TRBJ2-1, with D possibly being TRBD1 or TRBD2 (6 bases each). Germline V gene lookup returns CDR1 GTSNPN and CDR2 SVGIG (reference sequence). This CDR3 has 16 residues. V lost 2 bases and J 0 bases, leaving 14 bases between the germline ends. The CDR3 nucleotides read TGTGCCTGGAGTTGGGGGGCCCTAAGCTCCTACAATGAGCAGTTCTTC. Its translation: CAWSWGALSSYNEQFF.

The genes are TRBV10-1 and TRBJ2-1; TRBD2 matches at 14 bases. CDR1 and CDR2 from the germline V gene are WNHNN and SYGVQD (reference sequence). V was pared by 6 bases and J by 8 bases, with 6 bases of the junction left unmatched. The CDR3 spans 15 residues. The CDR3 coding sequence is TGCGCCAGCAGCGAAGGGACTAGCGGGAGTCATGAGCAGTTCTTC. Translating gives CASSEGTSGSHEQFF.

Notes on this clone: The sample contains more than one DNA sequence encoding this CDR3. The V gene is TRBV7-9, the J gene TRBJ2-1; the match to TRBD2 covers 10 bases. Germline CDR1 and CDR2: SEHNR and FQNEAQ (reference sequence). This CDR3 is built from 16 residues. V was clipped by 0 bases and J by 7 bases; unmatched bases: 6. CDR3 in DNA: TGTGCCAGCAGCTTAGCCCTAGCGGGAGTACGGAATGAGCAGTTCTTC. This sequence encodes CASSLALAGVRNEQFF.

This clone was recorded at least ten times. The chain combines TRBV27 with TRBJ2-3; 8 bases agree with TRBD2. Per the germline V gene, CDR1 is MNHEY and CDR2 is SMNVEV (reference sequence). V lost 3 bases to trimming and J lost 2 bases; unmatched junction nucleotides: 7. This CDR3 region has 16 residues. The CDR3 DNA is TGTGCCAGCAGTTTCCTAACTAGCGGTGACACAGATACGCAGTATTTT. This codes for CASSFLTSGDTDTQYF.

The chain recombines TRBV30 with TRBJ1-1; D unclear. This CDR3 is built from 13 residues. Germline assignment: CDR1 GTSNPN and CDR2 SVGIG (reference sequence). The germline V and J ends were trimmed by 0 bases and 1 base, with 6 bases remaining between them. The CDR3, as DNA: TGTGCCTGGAGTGTATCACGGAACACTGAAGCTTTCTTT. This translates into CAWSVSRNTEAFF.

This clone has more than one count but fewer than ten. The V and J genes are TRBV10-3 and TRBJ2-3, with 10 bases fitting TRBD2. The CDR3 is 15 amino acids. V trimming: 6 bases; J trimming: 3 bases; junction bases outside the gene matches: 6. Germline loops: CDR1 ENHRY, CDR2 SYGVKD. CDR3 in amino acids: CAISPSGSRTDTQYF. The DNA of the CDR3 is TGTGCCATCAGCCCTAGCGGGAGTAGGACAGATACGCAGTATTTT.

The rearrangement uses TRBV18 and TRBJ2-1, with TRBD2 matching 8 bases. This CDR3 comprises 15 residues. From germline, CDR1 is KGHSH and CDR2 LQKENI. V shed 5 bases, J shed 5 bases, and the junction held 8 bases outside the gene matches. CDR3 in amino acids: CASSSSGGGDNEQFF. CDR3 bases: TGTGCCAGCTCATCGTCGGGAGGGGGGGACAATGAGCAGTTCTTC.

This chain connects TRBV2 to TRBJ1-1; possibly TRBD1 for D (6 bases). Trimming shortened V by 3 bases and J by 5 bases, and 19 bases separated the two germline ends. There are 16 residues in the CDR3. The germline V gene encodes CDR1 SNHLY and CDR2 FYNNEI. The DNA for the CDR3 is TGTGCCAGCAGTGATAGGGGGGCGGCGCTGGGGACTGAAGCTTTCTTT. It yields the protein CASSDRGAALGTEAFF.

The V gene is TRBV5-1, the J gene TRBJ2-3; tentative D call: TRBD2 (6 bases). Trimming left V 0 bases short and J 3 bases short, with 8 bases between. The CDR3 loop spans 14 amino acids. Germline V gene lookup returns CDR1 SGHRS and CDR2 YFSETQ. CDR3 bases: TGCGCCAGCAGCTTGGGGGACTTTACAGATACGCAGTATTTT. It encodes CASSLGDFTDTQYF.

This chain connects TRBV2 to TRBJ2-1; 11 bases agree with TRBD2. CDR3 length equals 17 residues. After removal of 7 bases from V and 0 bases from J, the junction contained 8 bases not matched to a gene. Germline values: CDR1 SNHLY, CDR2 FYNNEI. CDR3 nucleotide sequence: TGTGCCAGCAAGGGTCGTACTAGCGGGGGCTCCTACAATGAGCAGTTCTTC. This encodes CASKGRTSGGSYNEQFF.

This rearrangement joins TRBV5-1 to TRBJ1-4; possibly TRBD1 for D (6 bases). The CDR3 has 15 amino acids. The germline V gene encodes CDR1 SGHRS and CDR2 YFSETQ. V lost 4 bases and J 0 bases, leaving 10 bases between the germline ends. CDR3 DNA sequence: TGCGCCAGCAGCCCGGACAGTGCAACTAATGAAAAACTGTTTTTT. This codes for CASSPDSATNEKLFF.

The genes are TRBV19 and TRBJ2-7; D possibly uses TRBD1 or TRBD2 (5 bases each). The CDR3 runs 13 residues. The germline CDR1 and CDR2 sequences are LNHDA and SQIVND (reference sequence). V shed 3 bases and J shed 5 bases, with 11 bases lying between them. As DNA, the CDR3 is TGTGCCAGTAGTATGCGAGGGGTCAACGAGCAGTACTTC. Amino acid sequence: CASSMRGVNEQYF.

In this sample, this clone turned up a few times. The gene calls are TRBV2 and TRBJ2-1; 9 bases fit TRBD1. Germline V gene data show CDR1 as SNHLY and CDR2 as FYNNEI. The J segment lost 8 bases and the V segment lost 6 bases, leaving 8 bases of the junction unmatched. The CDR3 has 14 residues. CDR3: CASRAGTGTYEQFF. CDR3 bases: TGTGCCAGCAGAGCCGGGACAGGGACATATGAGCAGTTCTTC.

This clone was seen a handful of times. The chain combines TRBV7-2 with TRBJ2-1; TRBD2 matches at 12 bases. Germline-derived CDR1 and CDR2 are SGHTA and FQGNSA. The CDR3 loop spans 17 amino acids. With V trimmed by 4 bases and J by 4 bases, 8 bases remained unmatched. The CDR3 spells CASSSNGLAGTYNEQFF. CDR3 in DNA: TGTGCCAGCAGCTCTAACGGACTAGCGGGAACATACAATGAGCAGTTCTTC.

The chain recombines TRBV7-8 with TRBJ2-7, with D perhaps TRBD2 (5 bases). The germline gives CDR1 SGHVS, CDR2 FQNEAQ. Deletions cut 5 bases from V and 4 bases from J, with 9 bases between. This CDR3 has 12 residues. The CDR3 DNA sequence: TGTGCCAGCAGCACAACGGGATACGAGCAGTACTTC. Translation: CASSTTGYEQYF.

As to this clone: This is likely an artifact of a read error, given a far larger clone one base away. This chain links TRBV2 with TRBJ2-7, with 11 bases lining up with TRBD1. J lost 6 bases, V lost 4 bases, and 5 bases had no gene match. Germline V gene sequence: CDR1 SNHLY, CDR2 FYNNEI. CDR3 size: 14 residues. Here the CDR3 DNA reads TGTGCCAGCAGTGGAACCGGGACAGGGGGCGAGCAGTACTTC. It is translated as CASSGTGTGGEQYF.

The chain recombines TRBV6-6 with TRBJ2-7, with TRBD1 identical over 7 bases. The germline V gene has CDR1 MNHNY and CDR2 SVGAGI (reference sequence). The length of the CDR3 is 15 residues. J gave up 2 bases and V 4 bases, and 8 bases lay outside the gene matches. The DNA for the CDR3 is TGTGCCAGCAGTTCCTCCGGGACAGCCACCTACGAGCAGTACTTC. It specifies CASSSSGTATYEQYF.

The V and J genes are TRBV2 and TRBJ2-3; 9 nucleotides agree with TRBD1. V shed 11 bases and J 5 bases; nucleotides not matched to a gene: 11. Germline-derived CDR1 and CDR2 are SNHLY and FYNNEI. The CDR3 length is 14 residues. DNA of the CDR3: TGTGCCTCCCGACGGACAGGGGTGGGAGATACGCAGTATTTT. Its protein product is CASRRTGVGDTQYF.